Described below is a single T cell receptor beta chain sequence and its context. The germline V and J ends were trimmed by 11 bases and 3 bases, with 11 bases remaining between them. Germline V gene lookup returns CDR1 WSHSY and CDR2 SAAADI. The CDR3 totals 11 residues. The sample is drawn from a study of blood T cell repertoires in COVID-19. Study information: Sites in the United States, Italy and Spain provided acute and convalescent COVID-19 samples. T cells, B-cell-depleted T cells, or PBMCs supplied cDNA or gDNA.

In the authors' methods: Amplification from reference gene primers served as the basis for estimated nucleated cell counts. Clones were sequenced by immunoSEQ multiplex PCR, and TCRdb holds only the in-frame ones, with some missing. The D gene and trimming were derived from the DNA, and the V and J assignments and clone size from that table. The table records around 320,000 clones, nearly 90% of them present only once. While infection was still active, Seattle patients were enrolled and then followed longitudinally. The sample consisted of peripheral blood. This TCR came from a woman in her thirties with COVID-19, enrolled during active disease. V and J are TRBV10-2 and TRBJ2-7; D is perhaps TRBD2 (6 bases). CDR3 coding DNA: TGCGCCTGCTCCGGGAGCTACGAGCAGTACTTC. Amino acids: CACSGSYEQYF.